This entry features one T cell receptor beta chain sequence. It lacks a known antigen. Base qualities are not provided; no much larger clone lies one nucleotide away. The immunoSEQ Assay, a bias-controlled multiplex PCR, was used to amplify TCRbeta CDR3 regions from genomic DNA. In the paper's pipeline: Nucleated cell counts per sample were estimated from amplification of reference gene primers within the assay. Sequence reads were collapsed and filtered to measure the absolute abundance of every unique TCRbeta CDR3 rearrangement. For each sample, productive Simpson clonality was calculated by taking the square root of Simpson's diversity index across productive rearrangements. Held by TCRdb, this immuneACCESS table contains in-frame sequences only and omits some clones. Under half of the omission traces to an unresolved V gene where checked; the cause of the rest is unknown. V and J calls and clone size are as listed in that table; D and trimming were resolved from the DNA. The sample table contains some 300,000 clones; only one count was recorded for around 89% of them. The ten largest clones capture roughly 1% of the sample.

The entry originates in a study of blood T cell repertoires in COVID-19 (dated by TCRdb to about 2020). Looking at the study overall: Samples from collaborators originated in the United States, Italy and Spain and spanned both the acute and convalescent phases of COVID-19. The material from the prospective study consisted of cDNA or gDNA derived from T cells, B-cell-depleted T cells, or PBMCs. Deeply sampled blood TCRbeta repertoires from subjects exposed to, actively infected with, or recovered from COVID-19 were included in the dataset. The repertoires were released in a freely available public database meant as a resource for research on the immune response to SARS-CoV-2. The samples were drawn from the first 160 participants of the ongoing ImmuneRACE study and from 1,254 subjects provided by 6 global collaborators. Sample metadata almost always included a de-identified subject ID, COVID-19 status, age in years and sex. Where available, HLA class I and class II types were taken from metadata supplied by the sample provider and were not determined by assay-based typing. What the work shows at the level of the full study, not this receptor alone: How much clinical and demographic metadata was included differed by source and by participant, and the metadata was provided uncurated.

One collaborating source in Seattle enrolled patients while the patients were actively infected and followed the patients over time throughout the course of disease. Whole blood was collected in K2EDTA tubes by collaborating institutions according to the institutions' own protocols. For TCRbeta analysis, collaborators shipped samples as frozen whole blood, isolated PBMCs, or DNA extracted from either of those sample types. V lost 6 bases and J lost 0 bases; the stretch between them is 12 bases long. The germline V gene sets CDR1 to SGHVS and CDR2 to FNYEAQ. Counted from cysteine to phenylalanine, this CDR3 has 15 amino acids. Of all the DNA, just the CDR3 is kept, 45 bases in frame from base 1.

This TCR was sampled from a woman between 35 and 50 years old with COVID-19, enrolled during active disease. The sequence is built from TRBV7-6 and TRBJ2-1; TRBD2 is a possible D gene, resting on 6 matching bases. Specimen: peripheral blood. The CDR3 region has the sequence CASRGAGGSYNEQFF. The DNA sequence reads TGTGCCAGCAGGGGAGCGGGCGGCTCCTACAATGAGCAGTTCTTC.